The next 30 T cell receptor beta chains were all read from a single sample in a study of blood T cell repertoires in COVID-19. The data were produced by immunoSEQ multiplex PCR, yet TCRdb's version contains in-frame clones alone and is incomplete. Of about 150,000 clones listed, 91% are singletons. What was sequenced was peripheral blood. These receptors all stem from a man aged 45-65 years with acute or convalescent COVID-19.

The J gene is TRBJ2-7, the V gene TRBV6-5, with D perhaps matching TRBD2 (6 bases). Germline CDR1 reads MNHEY; CDR2 reads SVGAGI. This CDR3 is 12 amino acids long. V was cut by 7 bases and J by 4 bases, with 11 bases left in between. The chain's CDR3 is CASMRGRYEQYF. In DNA, the CDR3 is TGTGCCAGCATGCGGGGAAGGTACGAGCAGTACTTC.

In the case of this clone: The sample carries other DNA sequences with the same CDR3. This rearrangement joins TRBV7-9 to TRBJ2-7; tentative D call: TRBD1 (6 bases). V was pared by 1 base and J by 2 bases, with 9 bases between. The germline V gene has CDR1 SEHNR and CDR2 FQNEAQ (reference sequence). CDR3 length equals 14 residues. The CDR3 DNA follows: TGTGCCAGCAGCTTAGGACAGGCCACCTACGAGCAGTACTTC. Translated, it gives CASSLGQATYEQYF. Looking up the rest from reference TRBV7-9 and TRBJ2-7 gives the full variable domain: DTGVSQNPRHKITKRGQNVTFRCDPISEHNRLYWYRQTLGQGPEFLTYFQNEAQLEKSRLLSDRFSAERPKGSFSTLEIQRTEQGDSAMYLCASSLGQATYEQYFGPGTRLTVT.

This clone was detected once. The chain carries TRBV5-6 and TRBJ1-2; 11 nucleotides line up with TRBD1. This CDR3 region has 15 residues. Germline V lookup: CDR1 SGHDT, CDR2 YYEEEE. J lost 5 bases, V lost 3 bases, and 6 bases had no gene match. DNA of the CDR3: TGTGCCAGCAGCTCCGGGACAGGGGGGCTGTATGGCTACACCTTC. Encoded protein: CASSSGTGGLYGYTF.

The chain carries TRBV25-1 and TRBJ1-2; D is unclear. The CDR3 spans 14 residues. Germline V gives CDR1 MGHDK, CDR2 SYGVNS. V gave up 5 bases and J gave up 2 bases, with 12 bases separating them. The CDR3 DNA follows: TGTGCCAGCAGTACTCCGGGTGGGAACTATGGCTACACCTTC. Translation: CASSTPGGNYGYTF.

The V and J genes are TRBV5-4 and TRBJ1-2; D gene uncertain. Germline CDR1 and CDR2: SGHNT and YYREEE (reference sequence). CDR3 length: 12 amino acids. Trimming took off 1 base at V and 9 bases at J, with 10 bases between the two ends. The CDR3 nucleotides read TGTGCCAGCAGCTTGTTGTTTGCGAGCTACACCTTC. It is translated as CASSLLFASYTF.

This clone has only one observation. This chain links TRBV28 with TRBJ1-2, with 9 positions matching TRBD1. The trim removed 6 bases at V and 4 bases at J, leaving 9 bases unmatched. The CDR3 consists of 15 residues. Germline V CDR1 and CDR2: MDHEN, SYDVKM. The CDR3 bases are TGTGCCAGCAGCCTTTCAGACAGGGGGATCTATGGCTACACCTTC. Translation: CASSLSDRGIYGYTF.

The CDR3: CASGTKGYGYTF. Here the CDR3 DNA reads TGTGCCTCGGGGACAAAGGGCTATGGCTACACCTTC. This chain uses TRBV19 with TRBJ1-2; a weak D match, TRBD1 (6 bases). CDR3 length: 12 residues. V was pared by 11 bases and J by 4 bases, with 14 bases between. CDR1 is LNHDA and CDR2 is SQIVND in the germline V gene (reference sequence).

This clone was picked up one time. The chain carries TRBV7-2 and TRBJ1-5; D is undetermined. V lost 5 bases and J 4 bases, leaving 12 bases between the germline ends. Germline lookup yields CDR1 SGHTA and CDR2 FQGNSA. This CDR3 has 14 amino acids. CDR3 coding DNA: TGTGCCAGCAGCATTACGAGTTGGAATCAGCCCCAGCATTTT. Its translation is CASSITSWNQPQHF.

CDR3 amino acids: CASSYSAGNQPQHF. CDR3 nucleotides: TGTGCCAGCAGTTACTCGGCCGGCAATCAGCCCCAGCATTTT. This chain joins TRBV6-6 and TRBJ1-5; D is undetermined. V dropped 0 bases and J dropped 2 bases, with 5 bases sitting between them. CDR3 size: 14 residues. Germline V gene data show CDR1 as MNHNY and CDR2 as SVGAGI (reference sequence).

V and J are TRBV19 and TRBJ1-1; unclear D gene. Germline V lookup: CDR1 LNHDA, CDR2 SQIVND (reference sequence). This CDR3 is built from 13 residues. V shed 1 base and J shed 5 bases, with 8 bases lying between them. The CDR3 DNA reads as TGTGCCAGTAGTATAGGGGAGAAGACTGAAGCTTTCTTT. It specifies CASSIGEKTEAFF.

The genes are TRBV19 and TRBJ1-2; weak D call: TRBD1 (5 bases). The CDR3 loop spans 13 amino acids. The germline gives CDR1 LNHDA, CDR2 SQIVND (reference sequence). The V end lost 5 bases, the J end lost 2 bases, and 9 bases lay between the germline ends. As DNA, the CDR3 is TGTGCCAGTAGTCTGGACAAAAACTATGGCTACACCTTC. This encodes CASSLDKNYGYTF. The whole variable domain, remainder taken from reference TRBV19 and TRBJ1-2, is DGGITQSPKYLFRKEGQNVTLSCEQNLNHDAMYWYRQDPGQGLRLIYYSQIVNDFQKGDIAEGYSVSREKKESFPLTVTSAQKNPTAFYLCASSLDKNYGYTFGSGTRLTVV.

CDR3 DNA: TGTGCCAGCAGTTCGGTGGGGGCCCCTACCTACGAGCAGTACGTC. Translated: CASSSVGAPTYEQYV. The chain uses TRBV7-2 and TRBJ2-7; a weak D match, TRBD1 (6 bases). CDR1 and CDR2 from the germline V gene are SGHTA and FQGNSA. The CDR3 extends over 15 amino acids. The V and J ends lost 6 bases and 2 bases respectively, with 17 bases between them.

The V gene is TRBV6-5, the J gene TRBJ1-5, with TRBD1 matching 8 bases. The CDR3 loop spans 13 amino acids. Germline V gene lookup returns CDR1 MNHEY and CDR2 SVGAGI. Unmatched junction bases numbered 1, after V lost 6 bases and J lost 3 bases. CDR3 bases: TGTGCCAGCAGGGACAGGGACAATCAGCCCCAGCATTTT. Translating gives CASRDRDNQPQHF.

This clone was observed once. The chain recombines TRBV13 with TRBJ2-3; the match to TRBD1 covers 8 bases. J was trimmed by 1 base and V by 0 bases; bases with no gene match: 3. The CDR3 totals 16 residues. Per the germline V gene, CDR1 is PRHDT and CDR2 is FYEKMQ (reference sequence). CDR3 sequence (DNA): TGTGCCAGCAGCTTAGGACAGGGGGGAGGCACAGATACGCAGTATTTT. Residues: CASSLGQGGGTDTQYF.

This clone has at least ten counts. The chain combines TRBV4-3 with TRBJ1-1; 8 bases agree with TRBD1. Per the germline V gene, CDR1 is LGHNA and CDR2 is YSLEER. V lost 5 bases, J lost 3 bases, and 5 bases stayed unmatched. The CDR3 consists of 14 residues. The CDR3 spells CASSETTGDTEAFF. The CDR3 coding sequence is TGCGCCAGCAGCGAGACGACAGGGGACACTGAAGCTTTCTTT.

This chain uses TRBV13 with TRBJ1-1; 8 bases agree with TRBD1. Germline CDR1 PRHDT, CDR2 FYEKMQ (reference sequence). J lost 0 bases, V lost 5 bases, and 5 bases had no gene match. CDR3 length: 15 amino acids. DNA for the CDR3: TGTGCCAGCAGCATGAACAGGGGGGTGAACACTGAAGCTTTCTTT. The encoded protein is CASSMNRGVNTEAFF.

The chain links TRBV6-5 to TRBJ2-2, with D hard to call. The CDR3 spans 11 residues. V lost 6 bases to trimming and J lost 7 bases, with 6 bases between them. Looked up from germline, CDR1 is MNHEY and CDR2 is SVGAGI. The CDR3 reads CASRRSGELFF. CDR3 nucleotides: TGTGCCAGCAGGCGGAGCGGGGAGCTGTTTTTT.

The V and J genes are TRBV28 and TRBJ2-2; D may be TRBD2 (6 bases). The length of the CDR3 is 13 residues. V lost 8 bases and J lost 7, with 14 bases in between. Germline CDR1 MDHEN, CDR2 SYDVKM. Here the CDR3 reads CASAGGAIGELFF. CDR3 in DNA: TGTGCCAGCGCCGGAGGGGCTATCGGGGAGCTGTTTTTT.

With regard to this clone: Here the CDR3 omits its conserved ending phenylalanine or tryptophan, so a read error is the likely source. The DNA is omitted, as the CDR3 cannot be located on it reliably, and the CDR3 follows TCRdb's listing. The V call is TRBV7-3, the J call TRBJ1-2. 11 amino acids form the CDR3, both terminal residues included. The germline V gene encodes CDR1 SGHTA and CDR2 FQGTGA. The CDR3 spells CASSNSPERTC.

This clone has only one observation. The genes are TRBV28 and TRBJ2-1, with 9 bases lining up with TRBD2. The CDR3 contains 18 residues. Germline-derived CDR1 and CDR2 are MDHEN and SYDVKM. V dropped 0 bases and J dropped 6; count of bases not matched to a gene: 12. This chain's CDR3 is CASSLWPLRREGLNEQFF. The CDR3 nucleotides are TGTGCCAGCAGTTTATGGCCCTTAAGGCGGGAGGGCCTCAATGAGCAGTTCTTC. The full variable domain, in which reference TRBV28 and TRBJ2-1 provide the parts outside the CDR3, is DVKVTQSSRYLVKRTGEKVFLECVQDMDHENMFWYRQDPGLGLRLIYFSYDVKMKEKGDIPEGYSVSREKKERFSLILESASTNQTSMYLCASSLWPLRREGLNEQFFGPGTRLTVL.

This clone was seen more than once but under ten times. V usage is TRBV28 and J usage is TRBJ1-1, with a tentative D call TRBD1 (5 bases). Trimming pared 7 bases from V and 0 bases from J, leaving 9 bases between. The CDR3 runs to 13 residues. Germline CDR1 reads MDHEN; CDR2 reads SYDVKM. The CDR3 region is CASMGLLNTEAFF. CDR3 in DNA: TGTGCCAGCATGGGACTTTTGAACACTGAAGCTTTCTTT.

The chain recombines TRBV27 with TRBJ2-1; D uncertain. CDR1 is MNHEY, CDR2 SMNVEV, per germline (reference sequence). Trimming cost V 4 bases and J 5 bases, with 12 bases left between them. The CDR3 sequence is 14 residues long. The DNA for the CDR3 is TGTGCCAGCAGTTCTATTACAGTTAACAATGAGCAGTTCTTC. Protein: CASSSITVNNEQFF.

The chain recombines TRBV2 with TRBJ1-2; D is undetermined. The germline V gene has CDR1 SNHLY and CDR2 FYNNEI. The V gene lost 3 bases and the J gene lost 9 bases, with 11 bases spanning the gap. The length of the CDR3 is 12 residues. For the CDR3, the DNA is TGTGCCAGCAGTGACTGGGCAGGCCGCTACACCTTC. As protein: CASSDWAGRYTF.

This clone was picked up one time. Different DNA sequences within this sample yield the same CDR3. The chain employs TRBV7-9 and TRBJ1-2, with a weak D call TRBD1 (5 bases). The germline V and J ends were trimmed by 2 bases and 4 bases, with 8 bases remaining between them. Germline V gives CDR1 SEHNR, CDR2 FQNEAQ (reference sequence). The length of the CDR3 is 13 residues. The CDR3 here is CASSLTGSYGYTF. CDR3 coding DNA: TGTGCCAGCAGCTTAACAGGCTCCTATGGCTACACCTTC.

The chain joins TRBV7-2 to TRBJ1-5; the D gene is possibly TRBD1 (6 bases). CDR3 length equals 12 residues. Germline assignment: CDR1 SGHTA and CDR2 FQGNSA. The V end lost 6 bases, the J end lost 6 bases, and 9 bases lay between the germline ends. The CDR3 spells CASSTGFQPQHF. The CDR3 DNA reads as TGTGCCAGCAGTACAGGGTTTCAGCCCCAGCATTTT.

The CDR3 loop is CAISVLGGGQVGTEAFF. CDR3 bases: TGTGCCATCAGTGTTCTCGGCGGGGGACAGGTGGGCACTGAAGCTTTCTTT. The chain is built from TRBV10-3 and TRBJ1-1, with 8 bases lining up with TRBD1. Germline CDR1 and CDR2: ENHRY and SYGVKD. Germline trimming cut 4 bases from V and 4 bases from J; bases unmatched to any gene: 14. This CDR3 region has 17 residues.

V gene TRBV25-1 combines with J gene TRBJ2-1, with 11 bases that match TRBD1. Germline values: CDR1 MGHDK, CDR2 SYGVNS. V gave up 7 bases and J gave up 6 bases; unmatched junction bases: 11. The CDR3 contains 16 residues. DNA for the CDR3: TGTGCCAGCACTCCCACCCCGGGGACAGGGGGCAATGAGCAGTTCTTC. Its protein product is CASTPTPGTGGNEQFF.

This chain uses TRBV29-1 with TRBJ2-7; D not certain. CDR1 is SQVTM and CDR2 is ANQGSEA in the germline V gene. The CDR3 is 11 residues long. With 4 bases removed from V and 5 bases from J, the gap between germline ends came to 9 bases. CDR3 DNA: TGCAGCGTTGGGATGAGGAACGAGCAGTACTTC. It encodes CSVGMRNEQYF.

The chain combines TRBV11-1 with TRBJ2-5; a weak D match, TRBD2 (7 bases). Germline loops: CDR1 SGHAT, CDR2 FQDESV (reference sequence). This CDR3 is 15 amino acids long. Trimming cost V 6 bases and J 2 bases, with 16 bases left between them. The CDR3 DNA reads as TGTGCCAGCAGTCCCAGGGGAGGGTTACAAGAGACCCAGTACTTC. Translation gives CASSPRGGLQETQYF.

The chain links TRBV18 to TRBJ2-3, with D possibly being TRBD1 (6 bases). Germline V gene lookup returns CDR1 KGHSH and CDR2 LQKENI. Trimming removed 2 bases from V and 4 bases from J, with 10 bases in between. CDR3 length: 14 amino acids. CDR3 sequence: CASSPVRQADTQYF. For the CDR3, the DNA is TGTGCCAGCTCACCAGTCCGACAGGCAGATACGCAGTATTTT. Full variable domain (remainder filled in from reference TRBV18 and TRBJ2-3): NAGVMQNPRHLVRRRGQEARLRCSPMKGHSHVYWYRQLPEEGLKFMVYLQKENIIDESGMPKERFSAEFPKEGPSILRIQQVVRGDSAAYFCASSPVRQADTQYFGPGTRLTVL.